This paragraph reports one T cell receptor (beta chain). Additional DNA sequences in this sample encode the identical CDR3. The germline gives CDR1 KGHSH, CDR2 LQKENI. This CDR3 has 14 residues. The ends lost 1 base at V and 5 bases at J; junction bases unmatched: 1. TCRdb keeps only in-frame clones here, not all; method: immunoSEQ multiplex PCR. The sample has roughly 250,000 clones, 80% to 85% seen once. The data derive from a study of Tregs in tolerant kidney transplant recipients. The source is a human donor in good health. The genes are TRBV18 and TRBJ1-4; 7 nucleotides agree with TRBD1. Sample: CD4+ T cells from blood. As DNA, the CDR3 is TGTGCCAGCTCACCACAGGGGGCAAATGAAAAACTGTTTTTT. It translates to CASSPQGANEKLFF.